Sample share makes the clone carrying this T cell receptor (beta chain) hyperexpanded. Amplification of TRBV12-4/TRBJ1-2 clonotypes used adaptor-ligated barcode primers. One entry per CDR3 protein results from TCRdb running MiXCR on the multiplex PCR reads. In total, the table holds 75 to 90 distinct CDR3 sequences. The sorted Tregs were CD4+CD25+CD127-/low cells. The CDR3 runs 16 residues. Trimming shortened V by 6 bases and J by 0 bases, and 17 bases separated the two germline ends. The sequenced sample was Tregs sorted from blood. J is TRBJ1-2 and V is TRBV12-3 or TRBV12-4, with D unclear. The source is a female donor with breast cancer. In DNA form, the CDR3 reads TGTGCCAGCAGGCGACATACGATCCTAGCTAACTATGGCTACACCTTC. This encodes CASRRHTILANYGYTF.